What follows describes a single T cell receptor (beta chain). The data are from a study of blood T cell repertoires in COVID-19. As for the study in general: COVID-19 samples, acute and convalescent, were from the United States, Italy and Spain. Sources were T cells, B-cell-depleted T cells, or PBMCs; the material itself was cDNA or gDNA.

In the original processing: Reference gene primer amplification yielded estimated nucleated cell counts. Profiled with immunoSEQ multiplex PCR; TCRdb holds only in-frame clones, not every one. That table gives V, J and clone size, and the DNA gave D and trimming. The sample lists around 210,000 clones, 85% occurring once. V was cut by 2 bases and J by 0 bases, with 12 bases left in between. The germline gives CDR1 ENHRY, CDR2 SYGVKD. CDR3 length: 16 residues. The chain carries TRBV10-3 and TRBJ2-3, with D perhaps TRBD2 (6 bases). Sequencing was carried out using peripheral blood. The receptor was derived from a man over 45 with COVID-19, enrolled during active disease. CDR3 region: CAISEISGTSTDTQYF. CDR3 nucleotides: TGTGCCATCAGTGAGATTAGCGGAACCAGCACAGATACGCAGTATTTT.